The T cell receptor (beta chain) under discussion was sequenced for a study of blood T cells in healthy people across ages. Study in general: Template switching picked up about one barcoded beta molecule for each two T cells. Broader study findings: Without sorted subsets, naive and antigen-experienced compartments could not be conclusively compared. Lack of knowledge of donor CMV status possibly confounded expanded clonotype changes.

A J-beta primer mix and a sample-barcoded 5' primer were used in a second PCR of about 7 to 12 cycles. TCRdb processed the 5' RACE reads anew with MiXCR; each CDR3 protein has one entry. The repertoire holds 650,000 or so distinct CDR3 sequences, with around 52% as singletons. On this clonotype itself: Its target is not known.

Specimen: blood. This sequence originates from an elderly woman in good health.

The CDR3 DNA reads as TGCAGCGTTGAAGGAGGGGTCAATGAGCAGTTCTTC. Protein sequence: CSVEGGVNEQFF. This chain links TRBV29-1 with TRBJ2-1; D is possibly TRBD1 or TRBD2 (5 bases each). V was clipped by 1 base and J by 6 bases, with 7 bases between them. This CDR3 region has 12 residues. CDR1 is SQVTM, CDR2 ANQGSEA, per germline.